The rows below give T cell receptor beta chains drawn from one sample of a study of blood T cells in healthy people across ages. MiXCR, applied by TCRdb to the 5' RACE reads, yields one record per CDR3 protein. The sample consists of 1.5 million to 2 million distinct CDR3 sequences, 30% to 35% of them appearing once. The specimen was blood. The receptors come from a woman in her twenties or thirties in good health. CDR3s include the opening cysteine and the closing phenylalanine or tryptophan. The D gene is left open where the match is weak. Expanded clones are given a class, and other clones once, few, many or no size at all.

TRBV4-2,NA,NA,TRBJ2-5,TGTGCCTGCAGCCAAGATCGAAAGGGGGTAAACCAAGAGACCCAGTACTTC,CACSQDRKGVNQETQYF
TRBV4-2,NA,few,TRBJ1-1,TGTGCCAGCAGCCAAGCTCCGGGGGGTTGGACTGAAGCTTTCTTT,CASSQAPGGWTEAFF
TRBV15,NA,NA,TRBJ2-5,TGTGCCACCAGCAGAGGGGAAGCGGAAGAGACCCAGTACTTC,CATSRGEAEETQYF
TRBV27,NA,NA,TRBJ1-6,TGTGCCAGCACCGAAAGCCGGAGACACCTTATGAGCTCCTATAATTCACCCCTCCACTTT,CASTESRRHLMSSYNSPLHF
TRBV21-1,NA,few,TRBJ1-5,TGTGCCAGCAGCACACGACAGATCCTCGAGGTGAATCATCAGCCCCAGCATTTT,CASSTRQILEVNHQPQHF
TRBV20-1,TRBD2,NA,TRBJ2-4,TGCAGTGCTAGAGAGGCTAGCGGGGTACTAGCCAAAAACATTCAGTACTTC,CSAREASGVLAKNIQYF
TRBV5-6,TRBD1,NA,TRBJ2-7,TGTGCCAGCAGCTTATCGTTTGGGGACAGGGGGCGACGTTACGAGCAGTACTTC,CASSLSFGDRGRRYEQYF
TRBV10-3,TRBD2,NA,TRBJ2-1,TGTGCCATCAAGAGTAGCGGGAGCGGGAATGAGCAGTTCTTC,CAIKSSGSGNEQFF
TRBV20-1,TRBD1,NA,TRBJ1-1,TGCAGTGCTAGCCATCGGGACAGATCGGCTGAAGCTTTCTTT,CSASHRDRSAEAFF
TRBV7-9,NA,few,TRBJ1-1,TGTGCCAGCAGCTTAGAAGGAGGGCGTGCTTTCTTT,CASSLEGGRAFF
TRBV5-5,NA,NA,TRBJ1-4,TGTGCCAGCAGCTTGCCAAGACCCGAAAAACTTGAAAAACTGTTTTTT,CASSLPRPEKLEKLFF
TRBV5-1,NA,NA,TRBJ1-1,TGCACCAGCAGCTTCGGAGGAAACACTGAAGCTTTCTTT,CTSSFGGNTEAFF
TRBV5-1,NA,few,TRBJ2-1,TGCGCCAGCAGCTCCGGTAGAACGGTATCGGTCAATGAGCAGTTCTTC,CASSSGRTVSVNEQFF
TRBV5-5,NA,many,TRBJ1-4,TGTGCCAGCAGCTTCGGGCAGATTGCAACTAATGAAAAACTGTTTTTT,CASSFGQIATNEKLFF
TRBV4-1,NA,many,TRBJ2-1,TGCGCCAGCAGTCGAGGGACGGCTAGCTCCTACAATGAGCAGTTCTTC,CASSRGTASSYNEQFF
TRBV5-6,NA,NA,TRBJ2-3,TGTGCCAGCAGCTTGGCCGGGAGAGTGGGTCGGGATACGCAGTATTTT,CASSLAGRVGRDTQYF
TRBV7-9,NA,NA,TRBJ2-7,TGTGCCAGCAGCTTTAGGGGGGCTCAAGCCTACGAGCAGTACTTC,CASSFRGAQAYEQYF
TRBV20-1,TRBD1,few,TRBJ2-7,TGCAGTGCATTCCCCGGGACAGGGGTTAGGGAGCAGTACTTC,CSAFPGTGVREQYF
TRBV4-1,NA,many,TRBJ1-5,TGCGCCAGCAGCCAAGAAGGCAGCAATAGCAATCAGCCCCAGCATTTT,CASSQEGSNSNQPQHF
TRBV7-3,TRBD1,NA,TRBJ1-6,TGTGCCAGCAGCTCCGACAGGGACTCACCCCGCCACTTT,CASSSDRDSPRHF
TRBV9,NA,few,TRBJ1-2,TGTGCCAGCAGCCCGCCACCCTCGGCCCGGGAGATAGGTGGCTACACCTTC,CASSPPPSAREIGGYTF
TRBV20-1,NA,few,TRBJ2-7,TGCAGTGCTATATTCAGGGTGGCAACCTACGAGCAGTACTTC,CSAIFRVATYEQYF
TRBV7-3,TRBD2,few,TRBJ2-1,TGTGCCAGCAGAGCCACGGGGGGAGCCCCTAATGAGCAGTTCTTC,CASRATGGAPNEQFF
TRBV27,TRBD2,NA,TRBJ2-3,TGTGCCAGCAGTTCGGGGCTATCGGGAGGGACAGATACGCAGTATTTT,CASSSGLSGGTDTQYF
TRBV2,TRBD2,NA,TRBJ2-7,TGTGCCAGCAGTGAAGGGAACTATAGAGGCGGGGGTGGGTACGAGCAGTACTTC,CASSEGNYRGGGGYEQYF
TRBV7-6,NA,NA,TRBJ1-6,TGTGCCAGCAGCGCAGAGACAGTCCCTAATTCACCCCTCCACTTT,CASSAETVPNSPLHF
TRBV4-1,TRBD1,NA,TRBJ2-1,TGCGCCAGCAGCCAAGTCAGTGACAGGGGGAAAATTGAGCAGTTCTTC,CASSQVSDRGKIEQFF
TRBV6-5,TRBD2,NA,TRBJ2-3,TGTGCCAGCAGTACCGGACTAGCCCGAATCACAGATACGCAGTATTTT,CASSTGLARITDTQYF
TRBV11-2,TRBD2,few,TRBJ2-1,TGTGCCAGCAGGCCTAATAGCGGGGATCTCCACAATGAGCAGTTCTTC,CASRPNSGDLHNEQFF
TRBV6-2/TRBV6-3,NA,few,TRBJ1-2,TGTGCCAGCAGTTACATAGGGGTGCAGGCGCCCCGGGGCTACACCTTC,CASSYIGVQAPRGYTF
TRBV2,TRBD1,NA,TRBJ2-7,TGTGCCAGCAGTGAAGGATGGGACAGCTCCTACGAGCAGTACTTC,CASSEGWDSSYEQYF
TRBV28,NA,NA,TRBJ2-7,TGTGCCAGCAGTGCCCACTGGTCGGAGACCTACAATGAGCAGTACTTC,CASSAHWSETYNEQYF
TRBV10-2,TRBD1,NA,TRBJ1-1,TGCGCCAGCAGTGAGTCGAAACAGGGGAAGTGGAGAGCTTTCTTT,CASSESKQGKWRAFF
TRBV29-1,TRBD2,few,TRBJ2-1,TGCAGCGTCCGAGGGGTACTAGCGGGAGACAATGAGCAGTTCTTC,CSVRGVLAGDNEQFF
TRBV9,NA,once,TRBJ2-3,TGTGCCAGCAGTGGGGAAGGGAAAGTCAGAGATACGCAGTATTTT,CASSGEGKVRDTQYF
TRBV11-3,TRBD2,few,TRBJ2-5,TGTGCCAGCAGCTTAGGAGGTAGCGGGAGAGGGGAGACCCAGTACTTC,CASSLGGSGRGETQYF
TRBV30,NA,few,TRBJ1-5,TGTGCCTGGAGTTTGAGTAGCAATCAGCCCCAGCATTTT,CAWSLSSNQPQHF
TRBV3-1,NA,NA,TRBJ2-5,TGTGCCAGCAGCCAAGCCCAGATGGGAGAGACCCAGTACTTC,CASSQAQMGETQYF
TRBV29-1,NA,NA,TRBJ2-4,TGCAGCGTTGTCAGGGGCATCATTCAGTACTTC,CSVVRGIIQYF
TRBV12-3/TRBV12-4,NA,NA,TRBJ2-3,TGTGCCAGCAGTTCGAGGCAGGGAGTCACAGATACGCAGTATTTT,CASSSRQGVTDTQYF